This TCR beta chain comes out of a study of radiation and T cells in renal cell carcinoma. Libraries were prepared by immunoSEQ multiplex PCR; TCRdb keeps only in-frame clonotypes and omits some of them. The data contain about 150,000 clones, roughly 90% of them singletons. The time point denotes: blood 2 weeks post-SBRT. Treatment indicated: 15 Gy SBRT to primary tumor, nephrectomy 4 weeks later. Blood was sampled at baseline, 2 weeks and 4 weeks after SBRT. The CDR3 loop spans 13 amino acids. V lost 6 bases to trimming and J lost 9 bases; unmatched junction nucleotides: 6. Germline V lookup: CDR1 WSHSY, CDR2 SAAADI.

Sample: blood, taken from a patient whose treatment included radiotherapy and nephrectomy. The chain recombines TRBV10-2 with TRBJ1-5, with TRBD1 matching over 9 bases. This clonotype was sampled from a woman between 50 and 59 years old with renal cell carcinoma. CDR3 DNA: TGCGCCAGCAGACGGGACAGGGAAGGGCCCCAGCATTTT. This sequence encodes CASRRDREGPQHF.